A single TCR beta chain is shown here with its context. The data belong to a study of cytomegalovirus exposure and HLA in healthy donors. CDR1 and CDR2 (germline): MNHEY, SVGAGI. CDR3 length: 13 residues. Between the trimmed V and J ends, which lost 6 bases and 7 bases, there was a span of 16 bases. Primers for the PCR totalled 60 Vbeta and 13 Jbeta. Repertoires were generated with immunoSEQ multiplex PCR, while TCRdb's copy carries only in-frame clones and drops some. Found here are roughly 110,000 clones, approximately 73% of them singletons; the top ten hold around 7.8%. The clonotype comes from a man younger than 45 in good health and CMV-seronegative. This rearrangement joins TRBV6-5 to TRBJ2-7; possible D gene TRBD1, 5 bases. Sequenced material: PBMCs. The CDR3 DNA reads TGTGCCAGCAGCTCCACCAGGGTAGGGGAGCAGTACTTC. Residues: CASSSTRVGEQYF.